A selection of T cell receptor beta chains follows, all from one sample in a study of T cells after yellow fever vaccination. TCRdb passed the 5' RACE reads through MiXCR, listing each CDR3 protein once. The sample has 450,000 to 600,000 distinct CDR3 sequences, approximately 16% seen once. The specimen comprised PBMCs, sampled around 5 days after the first yellow fever vaccination. These receptors were obtained from a man aged 18-30 years who received the YFV17D yellow fever vaccine. CDR3s include the opening cysteine and the closing phenylalanine or tryptophan. Fields, in order: CDR3 DNA, CDR3 protein, J gene, V gene, D gene, clone size. The D gene is left open where the match is weak. Clone size, where shown, is once, few, many, or a class for clones that have expanded.

CDR3 DNA: TGTGCCAGTAGTGCGGGGGATTTCACTGAAGTTTTCTTT
CDR3 protein: CASSAGDFTEVFF
J gene: TRBJ1-1
V gene: TRBV19
D gene: -
clone size: few

CDR3 DNA: TGTGCCAGCAAACGGGGCGGGGGTAAGACCCAGTACTTC
CDR3 protein: CASKRGGGKTQYF
J gene: TRBJ2-5
V gene: TRBV6-2/TRBV6-3
D gene: TRBD2
clone size: few

CDR3 DNA: TGCAGTGCTAGAAATGGGGAGGGTGCGAGTTCTCGCACAGATACGCAGTATTTT
CDR3 protein: CSARNGEGASSRTDTQYF
J gene: TRBJ2-3
V gene: TRBV20-1
D gene: TRBD2
clone size: -

CDR3 DNA: TGCGCCAGCAGTGAGTCGACCCTCGGGGAGCTGTTTTTT
CDR3 protein: CASSESTLGELFF
J gene: TRBJ2-2
V gene: TRBV10-1
D gene: -
clone size: -

CDR3 DNA: TGTGCCAGCAGCTTAGCGAATGAAGCTTTCTTT
CDR3 protein: CASSLANEAFF
J gene: TRBJ1-1
V gene: TRBV7-9
D gene: -
clone size: -

CDR3 DNA: TGTGCCAGCAGCTTAGTTTGGCAGCCAAGGGTGTTTGCGGACACTGAAGCTTTCTTT
CDR3 protein: CASSLVWQPRVFADTEAFF
J gene: TRBJ1-1
V gene: TRBV11-2
D gene: -
clone size: -

CDR3 DNA: TGTGCCAGCAGCGTTCCCCTCGGGGGGCCGTCCGATACGCAGTATTTT
CDR3 protein: CASSVPLGGPSDTQYF
J gene: TRBJ2-3
V gene: TRBV9
D gene: -
clone size: -

CDR3 DNA: TGTGCCTGGAGTGCGACGGACTTAAATGAAAAACTGTTTTTT
CDR3 protein: CAWSATDLNEKLFF
J gene: TRBJ1-4
V gene: TRBV30
D gene: -
clone size: -

CDR3 DNA: TGTGCCAGCAGTTTTCTCGAAAGTCCCATTAATTCACCCCTCCACTTT
CDR3 protein: CASSFLESPINSPLHF
J gene: TRBJ1-6
V gene: TRBV6-5
D gene: -
clone size: few

CDR3 DNA: TGTGCCAGCAGTTACGCTAGCGGGGGGGCCAATGAGCAGTTCTTC
CDR3 protein: CASSYASGGANEQFF
J gene: TRBJ2-1
V gene: TRBV6-5
D gene: TRBD2
clone size: once

CDR3 DNA: TGCAGTGCTGGGGCGAAGGTTCGGGAGACCCAGTACTTC
CDR3 protein: CSAGAKVRETQYF
J gene: TRBJ2-5
V gene: TRBV20-1
D gene: -
clone size: -

CDR3 DNA: TGCGCCAGCAGCTTGAGAATAGGGGGGCCAGGAAACATTCAGTACTTC
CDR3 protein: CASSLRIGGPGNIQYF
J gene: TRBJ2-4
V gene: TRBV5-1
D gene: -
clone size: -

CDR3 DNA: TGTGCCAGCAGCTTAGGAGGTGCGGGCAATCAGCCCCAGCATTTT
CDR3 protein: CASSLGGAGNQPQHF
J gene: TRBJ1-5
V gene: TRBV7-8
D gene: -
clone size: many

CDR3 DNA: TGTGCCAGCAGTTTTCGGGGTCAGGAATATGGCTACACCTTC
CDR3 protein: CASSFRGQEYGYTF
J gene: TRBJ1-2
V gene: TRBV12-3/TRBV12-4
D gene: -
clone size: -

CDR3 DNA: TGTGCCAGCAGCTTCTCAGGGGGCATCGCAGATACGCAGTATTTT
CDR3 protein: CASSFSGGIADTQYF
J gene: TRBJ2-3
V gene: TRBV5-4
D gene: TRBD1
clone size: few

CDR3 DNA: TGTGCCAGCAGCTTAAGGCGGGGGAGCACAGATACGCAGTATTTT
CDR3 protein: CASSLRRGSTDTQYF
J gene: TRBJ2-3
V gene: TRBV7-2
D gene: TRBD2
clone size: many

CDR3 DNA: TGTGCCAGTAGTAATAGAGATTACGAGCAGTACTTC
CDR3 protein: CASSNRDYEQYF
J gene: TRBJ2-7
V gene: TRBV19
D gene: -
clone size: -

CDR3 DNA: TGTGCCAGCAGTTTAGGAGGGACGCTAAATCAGCCCCAGCATTTT
CDR3 protein: CASSLGGTLNQPQHF
J gene: TRBJ1-5
V gene: TRBV12-3/TRBV12-4
D gene: -
clone size: many

CDR3 DNA: TGTGCCAGCAGCTTGGATATCGGCAGGGGGTACCCAGATACGCAGTATTTT
CDR3 protein: CASSLDIGRGYPDTQYF
J gene: TRBJ2-3
V gene: TRBV7-3
D gene: TRBD1
clone size: few

CDR3 DNA: TGCGCCAGCAGCCAATTAGGAGCTGGCGGCTACACCTTC
CDR3 protein: CASSQLGAGGYTF
J gene: TRBJ1-2
V gene: TRBV4-1
D gene: -
clone size: -

CDR3 DNA: TGCGCCAGCAGCTTAACAGGACAGGGGATGAACACTGAAGCTTTCTTT
CDR3 protein: CASSLTGQGMNTEAFF
J gene: TRBJ1-1
V gene: TRBV5-1
D gene: TRBD1
clone size: -

CDR3 DNA: TGTGCCAGTAGTATTTGGGAGGCTGATTCACCCCTCCACTTT
CDR3 protein: CASSIWEADSPLHF
J gene: TRBJ1-6
V gene: TRBV19
D gene: -
clone size: few

CDR3 DNA: TGTGCCAGCAGCCCTCCTACGACGGGTGAAGGCTACACCTTC
CDR3 protein: CASSPPTTGEGYTF
J gene: TRBJ1-2
V gene: TRBV9
D gene: -
clone size: -

CDR3 DNA: TGTGCCAGCAGTCCAGGGGCGGGACAGGGAAAAAGTCCTGAAGCTTTCTTT
CDR3 protein: CASSPGAGQGKSPEAFF
J gene: TRBJ1-1
V gene: TRBV28
D gene: TRBD1
clone size: many

CDR3 DNA: TGCGCCAGCAGCTCGCCTCGGGACATCAACACCGGGGAGCTGTTTTTT
CDR3 protein: CASSSPRDINTGELFF
J gene: TRBJ2-2
V gene: TRBV5-1
D gene: -
clone size: -

CDR3 DNA: TGCGCCAGCAGCTTAGCGGGGGTTACCGGGGAGCTGTTTTTT
CDR3 protein: CASSLAGVTGELFF
J gene: TRBJ2-2
V gene: TRBV4-1
D gene: TRBD2
clone size: many

CDR3 DNA: TGTGCCAGCAGCCCGACTAGCGGGGCACAAGAGACCCAGTACTTC
CDR3 protein: CASSPTSGAQETQYF
J gene: TRBJ2-5
V gene: TRBV5-4
D gene: TRBD2
clone size: few

CDR3 DNA: TGTGCCAGCAGCTTGACGGGGGGGACCTACAATGAGCAGTTCTTC
CDR3 protein: CASSLTGGTYNEQFF
J gene: TRBJ2-1
V gene: TRBV7-3
D gene: TRBD2
clone size: many

CDR3 DNA: TGTGCCAGCTCACGAAAGCGGGACAGCACAGATACGCAGTATTTT
CDR3 protein: CASSRKRDSTDTQYF
J gene: TRBJ2-3
V gene: TRBV18
D gene: TRBD2
clone size: -